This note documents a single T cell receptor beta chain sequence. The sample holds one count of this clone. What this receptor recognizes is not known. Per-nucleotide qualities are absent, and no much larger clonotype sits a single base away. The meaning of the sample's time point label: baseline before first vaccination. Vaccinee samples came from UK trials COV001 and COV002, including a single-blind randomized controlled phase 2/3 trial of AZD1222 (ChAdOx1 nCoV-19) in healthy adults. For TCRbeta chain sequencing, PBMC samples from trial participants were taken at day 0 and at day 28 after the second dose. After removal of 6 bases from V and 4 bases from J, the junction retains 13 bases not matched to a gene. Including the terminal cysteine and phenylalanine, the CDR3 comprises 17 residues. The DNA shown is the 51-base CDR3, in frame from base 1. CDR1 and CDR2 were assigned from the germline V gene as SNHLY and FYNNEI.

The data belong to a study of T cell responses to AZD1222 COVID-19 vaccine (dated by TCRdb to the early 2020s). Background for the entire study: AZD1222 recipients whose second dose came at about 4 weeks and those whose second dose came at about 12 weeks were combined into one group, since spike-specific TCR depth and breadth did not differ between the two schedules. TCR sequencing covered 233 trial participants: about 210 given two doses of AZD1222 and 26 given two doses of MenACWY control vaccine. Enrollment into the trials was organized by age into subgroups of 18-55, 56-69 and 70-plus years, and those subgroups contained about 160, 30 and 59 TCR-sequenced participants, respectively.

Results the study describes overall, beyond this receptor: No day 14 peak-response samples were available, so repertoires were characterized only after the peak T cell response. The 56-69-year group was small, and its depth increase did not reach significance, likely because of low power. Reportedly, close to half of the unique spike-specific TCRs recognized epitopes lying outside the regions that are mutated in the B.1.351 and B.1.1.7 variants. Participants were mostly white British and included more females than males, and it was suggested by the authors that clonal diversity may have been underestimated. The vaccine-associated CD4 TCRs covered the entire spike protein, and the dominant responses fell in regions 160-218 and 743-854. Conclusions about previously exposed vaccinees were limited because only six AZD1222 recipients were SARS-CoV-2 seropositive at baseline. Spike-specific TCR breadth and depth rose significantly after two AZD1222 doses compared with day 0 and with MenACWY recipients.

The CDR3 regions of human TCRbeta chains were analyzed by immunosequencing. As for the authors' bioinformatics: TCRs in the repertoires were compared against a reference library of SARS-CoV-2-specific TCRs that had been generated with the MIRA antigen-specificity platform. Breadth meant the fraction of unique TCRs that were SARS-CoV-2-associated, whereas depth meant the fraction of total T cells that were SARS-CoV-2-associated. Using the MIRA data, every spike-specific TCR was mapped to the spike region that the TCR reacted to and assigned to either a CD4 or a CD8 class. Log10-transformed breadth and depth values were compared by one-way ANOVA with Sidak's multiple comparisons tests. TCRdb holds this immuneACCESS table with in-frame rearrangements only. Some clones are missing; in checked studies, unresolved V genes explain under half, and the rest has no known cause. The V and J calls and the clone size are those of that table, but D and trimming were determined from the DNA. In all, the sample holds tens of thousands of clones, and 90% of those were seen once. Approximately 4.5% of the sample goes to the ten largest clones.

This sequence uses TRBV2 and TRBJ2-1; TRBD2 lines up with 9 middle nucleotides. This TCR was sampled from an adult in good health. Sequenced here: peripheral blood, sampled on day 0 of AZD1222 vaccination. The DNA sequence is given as TGTGCCAGCAGGTCGCCCTATAGCGGGGGCCCATACAATGAGCAGTTCTTC. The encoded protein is CASRSPYSGGPYNEQFF.